The 28 T cell receptor beta chains presented below share a single source sample, sequenced in a study of regulatory T cells in long-lasting Graves disease. Time point defined: persistent/refractory GD, antithyroid drugs over 5 years with positive TRAb. The TCR library used RNA extracted from PBMCs. Both iRepertoire HTBI primers and Arm-PCR of CDR3 regions were used to build the TCR beta libraries. One entry per CDR3 protein, called by TCRdb with MiXCR from the multiplex PCR reads. This sample has more than 300,000 distinct CDR3 sequences, with about 18% found just once. The sequences come from peripheral blood mononuclear cells (PBMCs), collected when the disease was refractory, from a patient treated with antithyroid drugs. These receptors originate from a female donor with Graves disease.

Details on this clonotype: A read error may explain this, as a much larger clone is one base away. V usage is TRBV27 and J usage is TRBJ1-1; D is undetermined. CDR1 and CDR2 (germline): MNHEY, SMNVEV (reference sequence). CDR3 size: 13 residues. CDR3 in amino acids: CVSSFSVRTEAFF. The CDR3 region has the DNA TGTGTCAGCAGTTTCTCAGTTAGGACTGAAGCTTTCTTT.

The chain carries TRBV30 and TRBJ1-2; 9 bases are a match to TRBD1. Germline trimming cut 4 bases from V and 6 bases from J; bases unmatched to any gene: 9. This CDR3 region has 14 residues. Germline V gene sequence: CDR1 GTSNPN, CDR2 SVGIG (reference sequence). The CDR3 spells CAWTLRDRVDGYTF. The CDR3 DNA reads TGTGCCTGGACGCTTCGGGACAGGGTCGATGGCTACACCTTC.

This clonotype was counted between two and nine times. The CDR3 ends on some other residue instead of the conserved phenylalanine or tryptophan, so this is likely a read error. This chain links TRBV11-2 with TRBJ2-5; D unresolved. V lost 2 bases and J lost 4, with 2 bases in between. This CDR3 comprises 11 residues. The V gene's germline CDR1 is SGHAT and CDR2 FQNNGV. The CDR3 DNA sequence: TGTGCCAGCAGCTTAAGAGAGACCCAGTACCTC. Amino acid sequence: CASSLRETQYL.

This clonotype was counted ten times or more. The V gene is TRBV7-8, the J gene TRBJ2-6; D is undetermined. The V end was cut by 0 bases, the J end by 0 bases, with 6 bases between. The germline CDR1 and CDR2 sequences are SGHVS and FQNEAQ. The CDR3 covers 16 residues. The chain's CDR3 is CASSLAHYSGANVLTF. For the CDR3, the DNA is TGTGCCAGCAGCTTAGCCCACTACTCTGGGGCCAACGTCCTGACTTTC.

This clonotype has at least ten counts. The chain is built from TRBV7-8 and TRBJ2-7; 7 bases are shared with TRBD1. Germline CDR1 SGHVS, CDR2 FQNEAQ. The CDR3 runs 14 residues. V was pared by 3 bases and J by 2 bases, with 4 bases of the junction left unmatched. The CDR3 DNA follows: TGTGCCAGCAGCTTGAACAGGGGCGCCTACGAGCAGTACTTC. As protein: CASSLNRGAYEQYF.

V gene TRBV6-2 or TRBV6-3 combines with J gene TRBJ2-1; 9 nucleotides agree with TRBD1. This CDR3 is 13 amino acids long. After removal of 5 bases from V and 8 bases from J, the junction contained 4 bases not matched to a gene. Per the germline V gene, CDR1 is MNHEY and CDR2 is SVGEGT. In nucleotides, the CDR3 is TGTGCCAGCAGTAGACAGGGGGTTTATGAGCAGTTCTTC. Protein: CASSRQGVYEQFF.

The J gene is TRBJ1-2, the V gene TRBV7-2, with D uncertain. Germline V gene lookup returns CDR1 SGHTA and CDR2 FQGNSA. V was cut by 5 bases and J by 4 bases, with 17 bases left in between. This CDR3 has 15 residues. CDR3 coding DNA: TGTGCCAGCAGCCCAAGCGCCCAGGCGGGCTATGGCTACACCTTC. It encodes CASSPSAQAGYGYTF.

This clonotype has at least ten counts. Here the CDR3 reads CASSLAGLAAYEQYF. CDR3 nucleotides: TGTGCCAGCAGTTTAGCAGGACTAGCGGCCTACGAGCAGTACTTC. The V gene is TRBV12-3 or TRBV12-4, the J gene TRBJ2-7; 10 nucleotides align to TRBD2. J was trimmed by 2 bases and V by 0 bases; bases with no gene match: 1. The length of the CDR3 is 15 residues.

This clonotype occurred a few times. The chain has TRBV3-1 and TRBJ2-5; no firm D call. This CDR3 region has 16 residues. Germline V lookup: CDR1 LGHDT, CDR2 YNNKEL (reference sequence). V was shortened by 0 bases and J by 1 base, with 12 bases between the two germline ends. CDR3 bases: TGTGCCAGCAGCCAAGATGGTGTAGGCAGCCAAGAGACCCAGTACTTC. Translation: CASSQDGVGSQETQYF.

This clonotype was counted at least ten times. The chain is built from TRBV27 and TRBJ1-2; D unresolved. The CDR3 has 15 amino acids. V gave up 6 bases and J gave up 0 bases, with 14 bases separating them. Germline CDR1 and CDR2: MNHEY and SMNVEV (reference sequence). CDR3 protein: CASSFVKSSNYGYTF. CDR3 DNA: TGTGCCAGCAGCTTCGTCAAATCCTCTAACTATGGCTACACCTTC.

This clonotype was detected a few times. The chain joins TRBV9 to TRBJ1-2; TRBD1 is a possible D gene (6 bases). Germline CDR1 is SGDLS and CDR2 is YYNGEE. V was clipped by 0 bases and J by 5 bases, with 8 bases between them. This CDR3 contains 13 residues. CDR3 sequence reads: CASSVARGYGYTF. The DNA for the CDR3 is TGTGCCAGCAGCGTAGCTAGGGGGTATGGCTACACCTTC.

The table lists this clonotype with many counts. The CDR3 is CASSEGRNYGYTF. The CDR3 DNA reads TGTGCCAGCAGTGAGGGACGGAACTATGGCTACACCTTC. V gene TRBV12-3 or TRBV12-4 combines with J gene TRBJ1-2; D may be TRBD1 (5 bases). V was trimmed by 5 bases and J by 2 bases, leaving 9 bases between them. The CDR3 totals 13 residues.

This clonotype was detected many times. This rearrangement joins TRBV7-3 to TRBJ1-6; D gene uncertain. Germline-derived CDR1 and CDR2 are SGHTA and FQGTGA. CDR3 length: 14 residues. V lost 2 bases to trimming and J lost 9 bases, with 11 bases between them. Here the CDR3 DNA reads TGTGCCAGCAGCTTAGAGTCTAATGGTTCACCCCTCCACTTT. Translation gives CASSLESNGSPLHF.

The chain joins TRBV5-6 to TRBJ1-1; possible D gene TRBD1, 5 bases. V lost 2 bases and J lost 3, with 14 bases in between. Germline values: CDR1 SGHDT, CDR2 YYEEEE. The CDR3 runs 15 residues. The CDR3 coding sequence is TGTGCCAGCAGCTTCCCCAGGGATAGTGACACTGAAGCTTTCTTT. It encodes CASSFPRDSDTEAFF.

In this sample, this clonotype turned up many times. The rearrangement uses TRBV12-3 or TRBV12-4 and TRBJ1-1, with a weak D call TRBD1 (6 bases). The CDR3 contains 15 residues. The V end lost 5 bases, the J end lost 1 base, and 14 bases lay between the germline ends. The CDR3 region has the DNA TGTGCCAGCAGTGCAGGGGTATCAGGGAACACTGAAGCTTTCTTT. This translates into CASSAGVSGNTEAFF.

V is TRBV6-1 and J is TRBJ1-1; D is ambiguous. From germline, CDR1 is MNHNS and CDR2 SASEGT. The V end lost 3 bases, the J end lost 0 bases, and 5 bases lay between the germline ends. This CDR3 comprises 13 residues. The CDR3 loop reads CASSELMNTEAFF. The CDR3, as DNA: TGTGCCAGCAGTGAGTTGATGAACACTGAAGCTTTCTTT.

Details on this clonotype: Just one base apart from a much larger clone, this may be a read error. No conserved phenylalanine or tryptophan ends this CDR3, so it is likely a read error. This chain links TRBV28 with TRBJ2-7, with TRBD1 as a possible D gene (6 bases). Trimming took off 5 bases at V and 2 bases at J, with 10 bases between the two ends. Germline V gives CDR1 MDHEN, CDR2 SYDVKM. The CDR3 has 13 amino acids. This CDR3 is CASSRTAAYEQYY. The CDR3 nucleotides read TGTGCCAGCAGTAGGACAGCGGCCTACGAGCAGTACTAC.

This clonotype was seen repeatedly, ten times or more. V gene TRBV7-9 combines with J gene TRBJ1-1; D gene ambiguous. V was clipped by 3 bases and J by 6 bases, with 11 bases between them. The germline V gene encodes CDR1 SEHNR and CDR2 FQNEAQ (reference sequence). There are 13 residues in the CDR3. As DNA, the CDR3 is TGTGCCAGCAGCTTGTCGAAGGAGGCTGAAGCTTTCTTT. This translates into CASSLSKEAEAFF.

CDR3 DNA: TGTGCCAGTAGTACCAGGGGCGACAATTCACCCCTCCACTTT. Encoded protein: CASSTRGDNSPLHF. This chain uses TRBV19 with TRBJ1-6, with D possibly TRBD1 on 6 matching bases. CDR1 and CDR2 from the germline V gene are LNHDA and SQIVND (reference sequence). V was clipped by 4 bases and J by 7 bases, with 11 bases between them. The CDR3 extends over 14 amino acids.

This clonotype was seen only a few times. The V call is TRBV3-1, the J call TRBJ1-4; 8 nucleotides match TRBD1. In germline, CDR1 is LGHDT, CDR2 YNNKEL (reference sequence). The V gene end was trimmed by 1 base and the J gene end by 6 bases; junction bases not matched to a gene: 7. This CDR3 is 16 amino acids long. CDR3 residues: CASSQAAIRGHEKLFF. The CDR3 DNA follows: TGTGCCAGCAGCCAAGCGGCTATCAGGGGGCATGAAAAACTGTTTTTT.

A few counts support this clonotype. The rearrangement links TRBV7-2 to TRBJ1-1, with 10 bases identical to TRBD1. J gave up 1 base and V 1 base, and 6 bases lay outside the gene matches. The germline gives CDR1 SGHTA, CDR2 FQGNSA. The CDR3 runs to 17 residues. This chain's CDR3 is CASSLGDRGLGNTEAFF. CDR3 DNA: TGTGCCAGCAGCTTAGGCGACAGGGGGCTGGGGAACACTGAAGCTTTCTTT.

DNA for the CDR3: TGTGCCAGCAGTCGGACTAGCCAGTACGAGCAGTACTTC. Translating it yields CASSRTSQYEQYF. This sequence joins TRBV27 and TRBJ2-7, with 8 bases matching TRBD2. There are 13 residues in the CDR3. Germline values: CDR1 MNHEY, CDR2 SMNVEV (reference sequence). Losses at the gene ends were 5 bases for V and 4 bases for J; bases not matched to a gene: 4.

This clonotype has more than one count but fewer than ten. The chain recombines TRBV3-1 with TRBJ2-4; TRBD2 might be the D (5 bases). V was trimmed by 1 base and J by 7 bases, leaving 11 bases between them. Looked up from germline, CDR1 is LGHDT and CDR2 is YNNKEL (reference sequence). This CDR3 spans 14 amino acids. For the CDR3, the DNA is TGTGCCAGCAGCCAAGTCGCTGGAGGTAACATTCAGTACTTC. This gives the protein CASSQVAGGNIQYF.

This clonotype came up many times. This sequence joins TRBV5-5 and TRBJ2-5, with TRBD2 matching over 11 bases. The CDR3 sequence is 14 residues long. Trimming cost V 4 bases and J 5 bases; bases outside gene matches: 4. Germline V gene lookup returns CDR1 SGHKS and CDR2 YYEKEE (reference sequence). CDR3 sequence reads: CASSMTSGEETQYF. CDR3 in DNA: TGTGCCAGCAGCATGACTAGCGGGGAGGAGACCCAGTACTTC.

The chain combines TRBV4-2 with TRBJ1-2; D remains unclear. Germline lookup yields CDR1 LGHNA and CDR2 YNFKEQ. V dropped 0 bases and J dropped 5 bases, with 7 bases sitting between them. The CDR3 spans 13 residues. The CDR3 coding sequence is TGTGCCAGCAGCCAAGATAACACTTATGGCTACACCTTC. Translated: CASSQDNTYGYTF.

The J gene is TRBJ2-7, the V gene TRBV7-9; the D is unclear. Germline CDR1 and CDR2: SEHNR and FQNEAQ (reference sequence). This CDR3 contains 13 residues. The V end lost 5 bases, the J end lost 4 bases, and 12 bases lay between the germline ends. The CDR3 DNA reads TGTGCCAGCAGCGCCGGTCCCTGGTACGAGCAGTACTTC. It codes for CASSAGPWYEQYF.

This sequence joins TRBV18 and TRBJ2-7; perhaps TRBD1 as D (6 bases). The CDR3 consists of 16 residues. The V gene lost 6 bases and the J gene lost 7 bases, with 25 bases spanning the gap. Germline V lookup: CDR1 KGHSH, CDR2 LQKENI. The CDR3 DNA sequence: TGTGCCAGCTCCCCCTTCGTATTGTCAGGGGTGGAGGAGCAGTACTTC. This encodes CASSPFVLSGVEEQYF.

The chain uses TRBV6-1 and TRBJ1-1; unclear D gene. Trimming removed 8 bases at V and 5 bases at J, with 9 bases between. In germline, CDR1 is MNHNS, CDR2 SASEGT. The CDR3 has 11 amino acids. CDR3 DNA: TGTGCCAGCGAATGGGAAACTGAAGCTTTCTTT. It is translated as CASEWETEAFF.